The 6 T cell receptor beta chains reported below all come from one sample, sequenced in a study of shared T cell receptors in the human thymus. Assay used: immunoSEQ multiplex PCR; TCRdb lists only in-frame clones, some missing. The sample shows about 400,000 clones, around 95% of them seen only once. The sequencing input was thymocytes. Receptor source: a human donor.

The V call is TRBV2, the J call TRBJ1-3, with D tentatively TRBD1 (5 bases). This CDR3 is built from 14 residues. The V gene's germline CDR1 is SNHLY and CDR2 FYNNEI. V lost 3 bases and J lost 7, with 13 bases in between. CDR3 in DNA: TGTGCCAGCAGTGAGGGACCTCCTCGGAACACCATATATTTT. It specifies CASSEGPPRNTIYF. The entire variable domain, with the rest obtained from reference TRBV2 and TRBJ1-3, is as follows: EPEVTQTPSHQVTQMGQEVILRCVPISNHLYFYWYRQILGQKVEFLVSFYNNEISEKSEIFDDQFSVERPDGSNFTLKIRSTKLEDSAMYFCASSEGPPRNTIYFGEGSWLTVV.

The J gene is TRBJ2-7, the V gene TRBV2; TRBD2 aligns across 8 bases. There are 13 residues in the CDR3. The germline V gene encodes CDR1 SNHLY and CDR2 FYNNEI. With 7 bases clipped from V and 3 bases from J, the junction kept 5 bases outside the gene matches. CDR3 residues: CASTRTSSYEQYF. CDR3 coding DNA: TGTGCCAGCACCCGGACTAGCAGCTACGAGCAGTACTTC.

This chain links TRBV19 with TRBJ2-1, with 12 bases lining up with TRBD1. The ends lost 0 bases at V and 6 bases at J; junction bases unmatched: 6. Germline V gene sequence: CDR1 LNHDA, CDR2 SQIVND (reference sequence). CDR3 length: 17 amino acids. The CDR3 DNA sequence: TGTGCCAGTAGTATAGAAAGGGCGGGACAGGGGGCCAATGAGCAGTTCTTC. This translates into CASSIERAGQGANEQFF.

This clone was counted once. The rearrangement joins TRBV28 to TRBJ1-3; TRBD1 is a possible D gene (6 bases). Germline CDR1 reads MDHEN; CDR2 reads SYDVKM. Trimming shortened V by 1 base and J by 7 bases, and 8 bases separated the two germline ends. The CDR3 runs to 13 residues. The chain's CDR3 is CASSLLGANTIYF. In nucleotides, the CDR3 is TGTGCCAGCAGTTTATTGGGGGCTAACACCATATATTTT.

This clone turned up a few times. Relative to the germline gene, one junction end is altered; a read error may explain this. V is TRBV7-2 and J is TRBJ2-7, with 14 bases that match TRBD2. Germline lookup yields CDR1 SGHTA and CDR2 FQGNSA. The CDR3 is made up of 12 amino acids. CDR3 DNA: TGTGCCAGCAGCTTGGGGACTAGCGGGAGCAGGTTC. This translates into CASSLGTSGSRF.

The genes are TRBV2 and TRBJ1-1; 8 bases are a match to TRBD1. CDR1 is SNHLY and CDR2 is FYNNEI in the germline V gene. V was clipped by 4 bases and J by 11 bases; unmatched bases: 12. The CDR3 loop spans 14 amino acids. The CDR3 here is CASSGPDRVPWAFF. The CDR3 DNA reads as TGTGCCAGCAGTGGCCCGGACAGGGTCCCTTGGGCTTTCTTT.